This T cell receptor beta chain originates from a study of Ad26.COV2.S vaccination and SARS-CoV-2 variants. Study-wide findings and caveats: Once vaccination had occurred, spike-specific CD8+ and CD4+ T cell responses reportedly showed substantial breadth. Total responses of T cells may have been underestimated by the analyses of TCR breadth and depth. Vaccine and placebo recipients had comparable breadth of non-spike TCRs.

Profiled with immunoSEQ multiplex PCR; TCRdb holds only in-frame clones, not every one. The data contain just over 350,000 clones, 92% of them singletons. With respect to this clone: Antigen unknown.

Per the germline V gene, CDR1 is SEHNR and CDR2 is FQNEAQ (reference sequence). V lost 6 bases and J lost 5, with 20 bases in between. The CDR3 loop spans 15 amino acids. The rearrangement links TRBV7-9 to TRBJ2-7, with D perhaps given as TRBD1 or TRBD2 (5 bases each). The specimen was peripheral blood, collected after recovery from COVID-19. The TCR sequence derives from a human donor who had recovered from COVID-19. The CDR3 coding sequence is TGTGCCAGCAGGCCAACCGGGACCAAGAACGACGAGCAGTACTTC. This encodes CASRPTGTKNDEQYF.